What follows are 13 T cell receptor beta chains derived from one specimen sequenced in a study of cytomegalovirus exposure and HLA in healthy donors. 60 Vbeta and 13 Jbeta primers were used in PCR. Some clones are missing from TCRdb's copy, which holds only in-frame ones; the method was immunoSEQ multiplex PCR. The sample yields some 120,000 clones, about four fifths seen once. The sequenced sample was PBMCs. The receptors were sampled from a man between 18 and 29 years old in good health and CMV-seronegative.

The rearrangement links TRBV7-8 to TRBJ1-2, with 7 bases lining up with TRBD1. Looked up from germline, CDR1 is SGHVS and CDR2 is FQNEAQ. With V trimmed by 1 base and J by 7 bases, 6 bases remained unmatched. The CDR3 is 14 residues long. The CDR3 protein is CASSLGQGWGGYTF. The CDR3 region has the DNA TGTGCCAGCAGCTTAGGACAGGGCTGGGGTGGCTACACCTTC.

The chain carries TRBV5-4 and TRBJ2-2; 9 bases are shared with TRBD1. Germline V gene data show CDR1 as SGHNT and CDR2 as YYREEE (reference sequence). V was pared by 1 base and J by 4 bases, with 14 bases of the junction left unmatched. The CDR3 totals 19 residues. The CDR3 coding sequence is TGTGCCAGCAGCTTGAGGGGACAGGGAGGTTTACGTTTCACCGGGGAGCTGTTTTTT. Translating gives CASSLRGQGGLRFTGELFF. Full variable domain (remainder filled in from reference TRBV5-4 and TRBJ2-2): ETGVTQSPTHLIKTRGQQVTLRCSSQSGHNTVSWYQQALGQGPQFIFQYYREEENGRGNFPPRFSGLQFPNYSSELNVNALELDDSALYLCASSLRGQGGLRFTGELFFGEGSRLTVL.

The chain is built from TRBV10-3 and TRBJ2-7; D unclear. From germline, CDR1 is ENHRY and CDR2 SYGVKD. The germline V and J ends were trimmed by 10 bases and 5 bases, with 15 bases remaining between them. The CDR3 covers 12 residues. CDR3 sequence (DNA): TGTGCCACCCTATCACACGGAGACGAGCAGTACTTC. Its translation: CATLSHGDEQYF.

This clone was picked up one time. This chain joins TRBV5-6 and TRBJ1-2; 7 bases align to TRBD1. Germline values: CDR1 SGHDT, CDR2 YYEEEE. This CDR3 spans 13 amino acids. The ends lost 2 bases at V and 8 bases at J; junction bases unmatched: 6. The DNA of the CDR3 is TGTGCCAGCAGCTTATTTACAGGGGACGGCTACACCTTC. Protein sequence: CASSLFTGDGYTF.

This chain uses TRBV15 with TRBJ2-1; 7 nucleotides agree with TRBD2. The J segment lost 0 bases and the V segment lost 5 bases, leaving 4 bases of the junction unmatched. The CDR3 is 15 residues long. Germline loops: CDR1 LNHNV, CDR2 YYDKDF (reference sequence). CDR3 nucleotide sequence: TGTGCCACCAGCGCTTCTAGCGGCTCCTACAATGAGCAGTTCTTC. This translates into CATSASSGSYNEQFF.

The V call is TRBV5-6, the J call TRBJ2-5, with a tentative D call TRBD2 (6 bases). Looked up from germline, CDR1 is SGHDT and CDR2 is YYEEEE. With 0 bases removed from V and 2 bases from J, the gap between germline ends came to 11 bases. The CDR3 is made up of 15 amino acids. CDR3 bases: TGTGCCAGCAGCTTGGGTCGCGCGGGGCAAGAGACCCAGTACTTC. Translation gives CASSLGRAGQETQYF.

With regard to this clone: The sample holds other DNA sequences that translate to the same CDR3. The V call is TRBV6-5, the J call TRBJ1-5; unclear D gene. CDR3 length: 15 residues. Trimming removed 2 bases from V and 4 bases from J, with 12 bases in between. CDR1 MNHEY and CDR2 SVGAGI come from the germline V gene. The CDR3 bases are TGTGCCAGCAGTTACAAAGGAGATAGTAATCAGCCCCAGCATTTT. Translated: CASSYKGDSNQPQHF.

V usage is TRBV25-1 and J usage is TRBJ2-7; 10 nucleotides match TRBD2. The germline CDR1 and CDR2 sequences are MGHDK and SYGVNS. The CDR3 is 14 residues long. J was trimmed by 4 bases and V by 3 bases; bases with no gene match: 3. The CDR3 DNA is TGTGCCAGCAGTGAGTTTAGCGGGGGGTACGAGCAGTACTTC. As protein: CASSEFSGGYEQYF.

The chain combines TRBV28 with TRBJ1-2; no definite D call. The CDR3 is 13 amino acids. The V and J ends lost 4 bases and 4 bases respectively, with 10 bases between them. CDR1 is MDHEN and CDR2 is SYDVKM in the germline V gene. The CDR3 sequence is CASSSHTVYGYTF. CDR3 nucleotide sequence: TGTGCCAGCAGTTCTCACACAGTCTATGGCTACACCTTC.

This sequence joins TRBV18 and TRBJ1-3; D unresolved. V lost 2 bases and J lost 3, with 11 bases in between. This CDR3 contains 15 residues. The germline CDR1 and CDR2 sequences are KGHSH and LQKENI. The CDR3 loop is CASSPIQVDGNTIYF. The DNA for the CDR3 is TGTGCCAGCTCACCAATCCAGGTAGATGGAAACACCATATATTTT.

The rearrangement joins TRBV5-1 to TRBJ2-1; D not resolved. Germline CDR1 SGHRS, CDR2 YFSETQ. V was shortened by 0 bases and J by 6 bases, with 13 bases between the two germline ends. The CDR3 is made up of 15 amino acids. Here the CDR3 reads CASSLEAGKANEQFF. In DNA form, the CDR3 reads TGCGCCAGCAGCTTGGAGGCAGGTAAAGCCAATGAGCAGTTCTTC.

CDR3 loop: CASSLSVQGGSGANVLTF. DNA of the CDR3: TGTGCCAGCAGCTTATCCGTACAGGGGGGCTCTGGGGCCAACGTCCTGACTTTC. This chain links TRBV7-6 with TRBJ2-6; TRBD1 agrees at 8 bases. Per germline, CDR1 SGHVS and CDR2 FNYEAQ. This CDR3 region has 18 residues. Trimming cost V 2 bases and J 0 bases; bases outside gene matches: 6.

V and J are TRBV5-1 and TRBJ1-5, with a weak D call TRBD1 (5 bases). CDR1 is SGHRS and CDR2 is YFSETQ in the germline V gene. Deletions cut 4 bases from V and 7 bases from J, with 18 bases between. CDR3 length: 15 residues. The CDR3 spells CASSPYPGGGQPQHF. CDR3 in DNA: TGCGCCAGCAGCCCTTATCCGGGGGGGGGACAGCCCCAGCATTTT. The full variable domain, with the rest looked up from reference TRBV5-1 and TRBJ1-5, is KAGVTQTPRYLIKTRGQQVTLSCSPISGHRSVSWYQQTPGQGLQFLFEYFSETQRNKGNFPGRFSGRQFSNSRSEMNVSTLELGDSALYLCASSPYPGGGQPQHFGDGTRLSIL.